Listed below are T cell receptor beta chains from one sample, sequenced in a study of blood T cell repertoires in COVID-19. The repertoire was sequenced with immunoSEQ multiplex PCR; TCRdb's copy has only in-frame clones and lacks some. The repertoire consists of approximately 230,000 clones, with 86% occurring once and the leading ten covering about 1.6%. Sequencing was performed on PBMCs or T cells enriched from blood (not recorded which). These receptors were collected from a man aged 40-49 years who had recovered from COVID-19. Each CDR3 is given with its conserved first and last residue. D genes are given only for firm matches. A row's size may be missing; if present it is once, few, many or a size class.

CDR3: CASSLLSYGYTF; V: TRBV5-6; D: NA; size: NA
CDR3: CASSVGQGANEQFF; V: TRBV9; D: TRBD1; size: NA
CDR3: CASRRSSYNSPLHF; V: TRBV6-5; D: NA; size: NA
CDR3: CASSQAITYSGANVLTF; V: TRBV4-2; D: NA; size: once
CDR3: CASSLLNTEAFF; V: TRBV5-4; D: NA; size: NA
CDR3: CASSPSSGSADTQYF; V: TRBV18; D: TRBD2; size: NA
CDR3: CASSWGLNTGELFF; V: TRBV27; D: NA; size: NA
CDR3: CSASSGTDTDTQYF; V: TRBV29-1; D: TRBD2; size: NA
CDR3: CASSTAGANQPQHF; V: TRBV6-5; D: NA; size: few
CDR3: CASSQLQGSGEKLFF; V: TRBV14; D: NA; size: NA
CDR3: CASSLLAGRGEQYF; V: TRBV5-4; D: NA; size: NA
CDR3: CASSLPGGYTEAFF; V: TRBV19; D: NA; size: NA
CDR3: CASRGAINQPQHF; V: TRBV7-9; D: NA; size: NA
CDR3: CASSLDRQIFISNSPLHF; V: TRBV9; D: TRBD1; size: NA
CDR3: CASSLFTGSTEAFF; V: TRBV27; D: NA; size: NA
CDR3: CASSHTGKGQPQHF; V: TRBV14; D: NA; size: NA
CDR3: CASSFAGSGNTIYF; V: TRBV28; D: NA; size: NA
CDR3: CASSPNLQGLSGNTIYF; V: TRBV19; D: NA; size: NA
CDR3: CAISEASGEQYF; V: TRBV10-3; D: TRBD2; size: NA
CDR3: CAIMPGTGLYGYTF; V: TRBV10-3; D: TRBD1; size: NA
CDR3: CASQLGTSGSGEQYF; V: TRBV7-2; D: TRBD2; size: NA
CDR3: CASSAPGTSGGSQYF; V: TRBV7-9; D: TRBD2; size: few
CDR3: CASSPDGGEEKLFF; V: TRBV5-5; D: NA; size: NA
CDR3: CASSILAEKLFF; V: TRBV19; D: NA; size: NA
CDR3: CASSLAGTGSGNTIYF; V: TRBV7-2; D: TRBD1; size: NA
CDR3: CASSMGNPGQGWTNEKLFF; V: TRBV21-1; D: NA; size: NA
CDR3: CAISESTSGQGIAYNSPLHF; V: TRBV10-3; D: NA; size: NA
CDR3: CASSPYRGGQPQHF; V: TRBV4-3; D: TRBD1; size: NA
CDR3: CASSERDRYSTDTQYF; V: TRBV6-1; D: TRBD1; size: NA
CDR3: CASSALGGNTEAFF; V: TRBV9; D: NA; size: NA
CDR3: CASSYPSEGVTGELFF; V: TRBV6-5; D: NA; size: NA
CDR3: CASSLGGTVNGYTF; V: TRBV11-2; D: TRBD1; size: NA
CDR3: CASSPPIRTAGYGYTF; V: TRBV18; D: NA; size: once
CDR3: CASSYRTGNTIYF; V: TRBV6-5; D: NA; size: NA
CDR3: CASSPPRGQRLEQYF; V: TRBV7-9; D: TRBD1; size: NA
CDR3: CASSLDWVGRGHTEAFF; V: TRBV7-2; D: NA; size: NA
CDR3: CATSRDYGTTYEQYF; V: TRBV15; D: NA; size: NA
CDR3: CASSFGQGHSPLHF; V: TRBV28; D: TRBD1; size: NA
CDR3: CASSRDTEAFF; V: TRBV6-5; D: NA; size: NA
CDR3: CASSTGDTSYEQYF; V: TRBV7-2; D: TRBD1; size: once